Detailed here is one T cell receptor beta chain. Based on frequency, this clonotype is considered medium-sized (0.01 to 0.1%); no count was recorded. Its antigen target is currently unknown. TRB amplification used roughly 250 ng of peripheral blood genomic DNA, approximately 41,000 genome equivalents, per sample. Multiplex PCR with a touch-down protocol amplified TRB rearrangements, with the TRB-A and TRB-B primer pools combined in a single tube. Illumina adapters and sample indices were added to the amplicons through two consecutive PCR reactions performed with Phusion HS II polymerase. The amplicons were gel-purified using the NucleoSpin Gel and PCR Clean-up kit, after which quantification was performed by Qubit and quality was checked on an Agilent 2100 Bioanalyzer. Sequencing of the libraries was done on an Illumina MiSeq with paired-end, single-indexed, 600-cycle runs. The original methods were these. Alignment and assembly of TRB reads were performed with MiXCR version 2.1.12 and the default MiXCR reference library. A clone was defined by each unique CDR3 nucleotide sequence, and the analysis included only productive sequences with two or more reads. Repertoire diversity was assessed with alpha-parameterized diversity profiles (alpha 0 to 5), including the Shannon (alpha 1) and Simpson (alpha 2) indices, which were computed with an R script. Combinatorial TRB VJ usage was calculated with the tcR package and was compared between cohorts by principal component analysis performed with ade4. Using GLIPH, TCRbeta CDR3s were clustered on pairs of cohorts matched for age and read depth, and a Wilcoxon test was used to compare cluster frequencies. TCRdb reprocessed the reads, so every CDR3 protein sequence counts as one entry and DNA is not shown. What appears here as the V and J calls and clone size reflects TCRdb's work, not the paper's. The sample's clone listing holds about 2,800 distinct CDR3 sequences. The ten top clones hold roughly a tenth of the sample.

The sample is drawn from a study of T cell clusters in autoimmune cytopenias (dated by TCRdb to the late 2010s). At the level of the whole study: A median TRB sequencing depth of 50,000 or so reads per sample was reached, and a median of around 2,300 distinct TRB clonotypes per sample was obtained. Alongside healthy, CLL and autoimmune hepatitis controls, autoimmune cytopenia patients had their peripheral blood TRB and IGH repertoires sequenced at active disease and again during treatment follow-up. The goal of the study was to find out whether patients with autoimmune cytopenia have a disease-specific immune repertoire signature that could be used as a blood-based biomarker.

Points the paper makes about the study in general: Shifts in the TRB repertoire, including less even repertoires in secondary cytopenia and CLL, were mostly a reflection of lymphoma bias and not of autoimmunity. In the comparison of secondary cytopenia with CLL, the cluster-lack signature was not observed, apparently because the dominant lymphoma-associated repertoire masked the signature. Around 3-fold more exclusive TRB clusters were observed in healthy donors than in active autoimmune hepatitis patients, consistent with an autoimmunity-wide signature. GLIPH results suggested that primary autoimmune cytopenia patients were missing physiological T cell clusters, with approximately 47 clusters found only in healthy donors compared with roughly 15 found only in patients. The T cell clusters were defined in silico only, and their functional role remained to be validated experimentally.

The CDR3 runs 14 residues from the cysteine to the phenylalanine. No DNA is listed. The germline V gene sets CDR1 to MNHGY and CDR2 to SAAAGT. The sequence was collected from a human donor with an autoimmune cytopenia or autoimmune hepatitis (not recorded which). The chain is assembled from TRBV6-8 and TRBJ2-1; TCRdb's assignment of TRBD1 cannot be checked, as there is no DNA. The specimen sequenced was peripheral blood. For the CDR3, the sequence is CASSYPDRNNEQFF.